This section outlines one TCR beta chain sequence together with its context. Its cognate antigen is unknown. Only in-frame clones appear in the TCRdb table, and some are missing; sequencing was by immunoSEQ multiplex PCR. The sample contains hundreds of thousands of clones, around 89% of which appear only once. Described treatment: around 19 received Ad26.COV2.S at low or high dose, single or two shots; several received placebo; per-sample allocation not given. The samples were gathered on day 63 after the first injection of vaccine or placebo. This sample was included in a study of Ad26.COV2.S vaccination and SARS-CoV-2 variants. Study-wide points: Measures of TCR breadth and depth may have fallen short of total T cell responses.

The V gene's germline CDR1 is PRHDT and CDR2 FYEKMQ (reference sequence). The CDR3 spans 18 residues. V lost 2 bases and J 6 bases, leaving 23 bases between the germline ends. Source: peripheral blood, taken in a trial of Ad26.COV2.S vaccine versus placebo. The rearrangement links TRBV13 to TRBJ1-3; weak D call: TRBD1 (6 bases). The sequence derives from a person aged 18-65 years who received the Ad26.COV2.S COVID-19 vaccine or a placebo. CDR3 in amino acids: CASSLLPMTGEVENTIYF. The CDR3 DNA follows: TGTGCCAGCAGCTTACTTCCGATGACAGGAGAGGTCGAAAACACCATATATTTT.